The 4 T cell receptor beta chains in this list originate from one sample, sequenced in a study of OX40 agonist ivuxolimab in advanced cancers. The assay was immunoSEQ multiplex PCR, and TCRdb's table has in-frame clones only and misses some. The sample yields about 78,000 clones, under 90% seen once. The specimen was CD4+ or CD8+ T cells sorted from blood, collected in a trial of the OX40 agonist ivuxolimab. The receptors shown here come from an adult with an advanced solid tumor such as melanoma, head and neck, liver or kidney cancer.

The rearrangement uses TRBV6-6 and TRBJ2-1; no clear D. The CDR3 contains 15 residues. V was shortened by 2 bases and J by 2 bases, with 10 bases between the two germline ends. Germline V gene sequence: CDR1 MNHNY, CDR2 SVGAGI (reference sequence). CDR3 amino acids: CASSYQDGAYNEQFF. The CDR3 DNA follows: TGTGCCAGCAGTTACCAGGACGGTGCCTACAATGAGCAGTTCTTC.

This chain joins TRBV6-6 and TRBJ1-4; 9 bases map to TRBD1. The CDR3 has 15 residues. In germline, CDR1 is MNHNY, CDR2 SVGAGI (reference sequence). With V trimmed by 10 bases and J by 2 bases, 8 bases remained unmatched. The CDR3 here is CATKGQGGTNEKLFF. The CDR3 DNA follows: TGTGCCACCAAGGGACAGGGAGGCACTAATGAAAAACTGTTTTTT.

This clone showed up just once. V is TRBV9 and J is TRBJ1-2; D is possibly TRBD1 (6 bases). CDR3 length equals 14 residues. V was shortened by 3 bases and J by 8 bases, with 17 bases between the two germline ends. Per germline, CDR1 SGDLS and CDR2 YYNGEE. This chain's CDR3 is CASSERAGARGYTF. In DNA form, the CDR3 reads TGTGCCAGCAGCGAGAGGGCAGGGGCGCGGGGCTACACCTTC.

The genes are TRBV2 and TRBJ2-7; 8 nucleotides match TRBD1. With V trimmed by 5 bases and J by 3 bases, 6 bases remained unmatched. The CDR3 sequence is 14 residues long. Germline CDR1 reads SNHLY; CDR2 reads FYNNEI. The CDR3 reads CASSRQGTIYEQYV. CDR3 coding DNA: TGTGCCAGCAGTAGACAGGGGACGATCTACGAGCAGTACGTC.